The 21 T cell receptor beta chains below were found in one sample sequenced in a study of blood T cell repertoires in COVID-19. Sequencing used immunoSEQ multiplex PCR; TCRdb keeps in-frame clones, though not all of them. Here the sample spans under 350,000 clones, around 89% being singletons. Sequencing used peripheral blood. Receptors originate from a man aged 35 to 55 with acute or convalescent COVID-19.

The gene calls are TRBV27 and TRBJ2-4; maybe TRBD1 (6 bases). The CDR3 has 15 amino acids. Trimming cost V 3 bases and J 1 base, with 10 bases left between them. Looked up from germline, CDR1 is MNHEY and CDR2 is SMNVEV (reference sequence). The CDR3 loop is CASSLGASAKNIQYF. DNA for the CDR3: TGTGCCAGCAGTTTGGGGGCCTCGGCCAAAAACATTCAGTACTTC.

This clone was seen just once. The chain joins TRBV24-1 to TRBJ2-2; TRBD2 is a possible D gene (6 bases). V was pared by 4 bases and J by 5 bases, with 13 bases between. The CDR3 consists of 15 residues. Germline V lookup: CDR1 KGHDR, CDR2 SFDVKD. CDR3 sequence reads: CATSDPAGGTGELFF. The CDR3 nucleotides read TGTGCCACCAGTGACCCTGCCGGGGGAACCGGGGAGCTGTTTTTT.

A word on this clone: This sample includes further DNA sequences coding for the same CDR3. The rearrangement uses TRBV7-9 and TRBJ2-1; 9 nucleotides agree with TRBD2. In germline, CDR1 is SEHNR, CDR2 FQNEAQ (reference sequence). CDR3 length: 16 amino acids. J was trimmed by 2 bases and V by 0 bases; bases with no gene match: 2. The CDR3 loop reads CASSLALAGTYNEQFF. In DNA form, the CDR3 reads TGTGCCAGCAGCTTAGCCCTAGCGGGGACCTACAATGAGCAGTTCTTC.

The chain links TRBV28 to TRBJ2-2; D perhaps matches TRBD1 (6 bases). Trimming removed 6 bases at V and 0 bases at J, with 14 bases between. Germline V CDR1 and CDR2: MDHEN, SYDVKM. CDR3 length: 16 amino acids. The CDR3 sequence is CASRLQGPANTGELFF. CDR3 nucleotide sequence: TGTGCCAGCAGATTACAGGGCCCGGCGAACACCGGGGAGCTGTTTTTT.

The V gene is TRBV28, the J gene TRBJ1-1; the D gene is possibly TRBD1 (5 bases). Germline V gene sequence: CDR1 MDHEN, CDR2 SYDVKM. The CDR3 sequence is 13 residues long. The germline V and J ends were trimmed by 8 bases and 1 base, with 11 bases remaining between them. CDR3 region: CASRKGANTEAFF. DNA for the CDR3: TGTGCCAGCCGTAAAGGGGCGAACACTGAAGCTTTCTTT.

This clone turned up a few times. The V and J genes are TRBV7-2 and TRBJ1-5; D is unresolved. Deletions cut 5 bases from V and 1 base from J, with 15 bases between. The CDR3 has 16 residues. From germline, CDR1 is SGHTA and CDR2 FQGNSA. The CDR3 loop reads CASSPSPGMSNQPQHF. CDR3 sequence (DNA): TGTGCCAGCAGCCCCTCCCCGGGGATGAGCAATCAGCCCCAGCATTTT.

The J gene is TRBJ1-4, the V gene TRBV27; no firm D call. CDR3 length: 16 residues. Trimming took 0 bases from V and 0 from J, leaving 8 bases between them. Germline loops: CDR1 MNHEY, CDR2 SMNVEV (reference sequence). CDR3 amino acids: CASSLSRPATNEKLFF. In DNA, the CDR3 is TGTGCCAGCAGTTTATCGAGGCCCGCAACTAATGAAAAACTGTTTTTT. The whole variable domain, filled in from reference TRBV27 and TRBJ1-4, reads EAQVTQNPRYLITVTGKKLTVTCSQNMNHEYMSWYRQDPGLGLRQIYYSMNVEVTDKGDVPEGYKVSRKEKRNFPLILESPSPNQTSLYFCASSLSRPATNEKLFFGSGTQLSVL.

The rearrangement joins TRBV19 to TRBJ2-3; 10 bases match TRBD2. Germline V gene lookup returns CDR1 LNHDA and CDR2 SQIVND (reference sequence). Losses at the gene ends were 6 bases for V and 3 bases for J; bases not matched to a gene: 6. The CDR3 is 15 amino acids. The CDR3 region is CASSGLAGVTDTQYF. DNA of the CDR3: TGTGCCAGTAGCGGTCTAGCGGGGGTTACAGATACGCAGTATTTT.

The chain employs TRBV12-3 or TRBV12-4 and TRBJ2-1; a weak D match, TRBD2 (5 bases). V lost 5 bases, J lost 3 bases, and 8 bases lay in between. The length of the CDR3 is 13 residues. CDR3 sequence: CASSRTVYNEQFF. The DNA for the CDR3 is TGTGCCAGCAGTCGGACTGTCTACAATGAGCAGTTCTTC.

The rearrangement links TRBV7-9 to TRBJ1-5; TRBD1 aligns across 9 bases. The germline V gene has CDR1 SEHNR and CDR2 FQNEAQ (reference sequence). The CDR3 contains 15 residues. Germline trimming cut 7 bases from V and 4 bases from J; bases unmatched to any gene: 8. DNA of the CDR3: TGTGCCAGCAACCAACAGGGGGCATGGAATCAGCCCCAGCATTTT. It yields the protein CASNQQGAWNQPQHF. Full variable domain (outside the CDR3, taken from reference TRBV7-9 and TRBJ1-5): DTGVSQNPRHKITKRGQNVTFRCDPISEHNRLYWYRQTLGQGPEFLTYFQNEAQLEKSRLLSDRFSAERPKGSFSTLEIQRTEQGDSAMYLCASNQQGAWNQPQHFGDGTRLSIL.

The chain has TRBV19 and TRBJ1-5; no reliable D call. This CDR3 has 13 residues. V shed 5 bases and J shed 4 bases, with 9 bases lying between them. Germline CDR1 LNHDA, CDR2 SQIVND (reference sequence). CDR3 sequence (DNA): TGTGCCAGTAGTCAGACGGGGAATCAGCCCCAGCATTTT. This gives the protein CASSQTGNQPQHF.

The genes are TRBV2 and TRBJ2-1; 11 bases agree with TRBD2. Germline V lookup: CDR1 SNHLY, CDR2 FYNNEI. Trimming took 9 bases from V and 6 from J; bases not matched to a gene: 4. The CDR3 consists of 13 residues. The CDR3 reads CASSGGASNEQFF. Here the CDR3 DNA reads TGTGCCAGTAGCGGGGGGGCCAGCAATGAGCAGTTCTTC.

The rearrangement joins TRBV5-1 to TRBJ2-6; 12 bases agree with TRBD1. V lost 4 bases to trimming and J lost 2 bases; unmatched junction nucleotides: 10. The CDR3 is made up of 19 amino acids. Germline V lookup: CDR1 SGHRS, CDR2 YFSETQ. The CDR3 sequence: CASSLWSGTGGAGANVLTF. The CDR3 DNA sequence: TGCGCCAGCAGCCTGTGGTCCGGGACAGGGGGCGCTGGGGCCAACGTCCTGACTTTC.

The genes are TRBV6-1 and TRBJ2-7; tentatively, D is TRBD2 (6 bases). This CDR3 comprises 16 residues. The germline V gene has CDR1 MNHNS and CDR2 SASEGT. V lost 1 base and J 3 bases, leaving 16 bases between the germline ends. CDR3 nucleotides: TGTGCCAGCAGTGAAGTAACGAACTGGGGACTCTACGAGCAGTACTTC. This translates into CASSEVTNWGLYEQYF.

This clone was counted once. The chain joins TRBV5-4 to TRBJ2-1, with 8 bases aligning to TRBD2. The germline V gene encodes CDR1 SGHNT and CDR2 YYREEE (reference sequence). The CDR3 totals 14 residues. V trimming: 4 bases; J trimming: 7 bases; junction bases outside the gene matches: 7. The DNA of the CDR3 is TGTGCCAGCAGCAACCGGGGGGGATCTAATGAGCAGTTCTTC. Protein: CASSNRGGSNEQFF.

This chain uses TRBV19 with TRBJ1-1; D not resolved. CDR3 length: 15 amino acids. V lost 5 bases, J lost 0 bases, and 13 bases lay in between. Looked up from germline, CDR1 is LNHDA and CDR2 is SQIVND (reference sequence). The CDR3 sequence: CASSDRGILNTEAFF. The CDR3 DNA is TGTGCCAGTAGTGATAGAGGGATTTTGAACACTGAAGCTTTCTTT.

For this clone: The same CDR3 also results from other DNA sequences found in this sample. V usage is TRBV5-1 and J usage is TRBJ2-3, with TRBD2 identical over 7 bases. CDR1 and CDR2 (germline): SGHRS, YFSETQ. The ends lost 0 bases at V and 4 bases at J; junction bases unmatched: 5. There are 15 residues in the CDR3. CDR3 in amino acids: CASSLAGGRSDTQYF. The CDR3 coding sequence is TGCGCCAGCAGCTTGGCCGGGGGGAGGTCAGATACGCAGTATTTT.

To note about this clone: Other nucleotide sequences in the sample specify the same CDR3. The rearrangement links TRBV7-9 to TRBJ1-2; 11 nucleotides align to TRBD1. With V trimmed by 5 bases and J by 5 bases, 7 bases remained unmatched. The CDR3 loop spans 15 amino acids. Per germline, CDR1 SEHNR and CDR2 FQNEAQ (reference sequence). DNA for the CDR3: TGTGCCAGCAGCCCTGGACAGGGGGCTTTTTATGGCTACACCTTC. It yields the protein CASSPGQGAFYGYTF. The whole variable domain, filled in from reference TRBV7-9 and TRBJ1-2, reads DTGVSQNPRHKITKRGQNVTFRCDPISEHNRLYWYRQTLGQGPEFLTYFQNEAQLEKSRLLSDRFSAERPKGSFSTLEIQRTEQGDSAMYLCASSPGQGAFYGYTFGSGTRLTVV.

V is TRBV3-1 (or the pseudogene TRBV3-2) and J is TRBJ2-3; no definite D call. The germline CDR1 and CDR2 sequences are LGHDT and YNNKEL (reference sequence). The CDR3 extends over 15 amino acids. V dropped 1 base and J dropped 2 bases, with 10 bases sitting between them. As DNA, the CDR3 is TGTGCCAGCAGCCAAGCCGGGTTCTCCACAGATACGCAGTATTTT. Its protein product is CASSQAGFSTDTQYF.

CDR3 coding DNA: TGTGCCAGCAGTTCCCCGTTGAGGCCGTGGGGCTACACCTTC. Encoded protein: CASSSPLRPWGYTF. The chain is built from TRBV6-5 and TRBJ1-2; D gene unclear. CDR3 length equals 14 residues. Germline CDR1 is MNHEY and CDR2 is SVGAGI. The V end lost 4 bases, the J end lost 8 bases, and 17 bases lay between the germline ends.

The chain recombines TRBV15 with TRBJ2-2; no firm D call. The germline gives CDR1 LNHNV, CDR2 YYDKDF (reference sequence). The CDR3 extends over 13 amino acids. Trimming took 5 bases from V and 3 from J, leaving 7 bases between them. The CDR3 bases are TGTGCCACCAGCTCCCCTTACACCGGGGAGCTGTTTTTT. It translates to CATSSPYTGELFF.